Presented here are 19 T cell receptor beta chains from one specimen sequenced in a study of blood T cell repertoires in COVID-19. Using immunoSEQ multiplex PCR, the repertoire was profiled, and TCRdb retains in-frame clones only, with some absent. The data show roughly 230,000 clones, with over 80% seen just once and under 30% held by the top ten. Sample: peripheral blood. These TCRs come from a man aged 35 to 55 with acute or convalescent COVID-19.

The chain employs TRBV11-2 and TRBJ2-1, with 8 bases that match TRBD2. Germline trimming cut 0 bases from V and 4 bases from J; bases unmatched to any gene: 5. From germline, CDR1 is SGHAT and CDR2 FQNNGV. The length of the CDR3 is 16 residues. The chain's CDR3 is CASSLELGLGYNEQFF. DNA of the CDR3: TGTGCCAGCAGCTTAGAACTGGGACTAGGGTACAATGAGCAGTTCTTC.

The chain employs TRBV12-3 or TRBV12-4 and TRBJ1-5; maybe TRBD1 (5 bases). Trimming pared 3 bases from V and 7 bases from J, leaving 10 bases between. The CDR3 totals 13 residues. CDR3 protein: CASSLGGRQPQHF. The CDR3 coding sequence is TGTGCCAGCAGTTTGGGGGGGAGGCAGCCCCAGCATTTT.

This clone was seen a single time. This chain joins TRBV5-6 and TRBJ2-1, with a tentative D call TRBD1 (5 bases). Deletions cut 4 bases from V and 6 bases from J, with 11 bases between. This CDR3 contains 13 residues. Germline loops: CDR1 SGHDT, CDR2 YYEEEE. CDR3 in amino acids: CASSMTVSNEQFF. CDR3 DNA sequence: TGTGCCAGCAGCATGACAGTGTCCAATGAGCAGTTCTTC.

The chain is built from TRBV27 and TRBJ1-1; 7 nucleotides align to TRBD1. The germline V gene encodes CDR1 MNHEY and CDR2 SMNVEV (reference sequence). The CDR3 extends over 19 amino acids. Unmatched junction bases numbered 21, after V lost 3 bases and J lost 5 bases. This chain's CDR3 is CASSFLFQTGPGGRTEAFF. The CDR3 DNA reads as TGTGCCAGCAGTTTCCTATTTCAGACGGGACCAGGGGGGAGGACTGAAGCTTTCTTT.

V is TRBV19 and J is TRBJ2-2; 11 nucleotides align to TRBD2. CDR1 is LNHDA and CDR2 is SQIVND in the germline V gene (reference sequence). There are 19 residues in the CDR3. After removal of 6 bases from V and 0 bases from J, the junction contained 12 bases not matched to a gene. CDR3 sequence reads: CASSDTSGTSGTNTGELFF. The CDR3 DNA reads as TGTGCCAGTAGCGATACGTCCGGGACTAGCGGCACGAACACCGGGGAGCTGTTTTTT.

The V gene is TRBV2, the J gene TRBJ2-7, with a possible D match to TRBD1 (5 bases). Looked up from germline, CDR1 is SNHLY and CDR2 is FYNNEI. The CDR3 is 14 amino acids. The ends were cut back, 1 base at V and 6 bases at J, with 13 bases in the middle. The CDR3 DNA is TGTGCCAGCAGTGAAGAGGGGCCCTGGGGCGAGCAGTACTTC. It is translated as CASSEEGPWGEQYF.

The chain is built from TRBV7-6 and TRBJ1-6; D is undetermined. The V and J ends lost 4 bases and 8 bases respectively, with 18 bases between them. Looked up from germline, CDR1 is SGHVS and CDR2 is FNYEAQ. The CDR3 spans 16 residues. CDR3 protein: CASSSSEWTKYSPLHF. CDR3 DNA sequence: TGTGCCAGCAGCTCCAGTGAATGGACTAAATATTCACCCCTCCACTTT.

This clone was counted between two and nine times. This rearrangement joins TRBV12-3 or TRBV12-4 to TRBJ2-7; D is unresolved. CDR3 length equals 13 residues. V gave up 2 bases and J gave up 1 base, with 6 bases separating them. This chain's CDR3 is CASSLQVSYEQYF. In DNA, the CDR3 is TGTGCCAGCAGTTTACAGGTGTCCTACGAGCAGTACTTC.

The chain joins TRBV10-3 to TRBJ1-1; D might be TRBD1 (5 bases). Germline V lookup: CDR1 ENHRY, CDR2 SYGVKD. The CDR3 length is 13 residues. V was shortened by 10 bases and J by 4 bases, with 16 bases between the two germline ends. CDR3 protein: CATKVREGTEAFF. The CDR3 DNA reads TGTGCCACCAAGGTCAGGGAAGGCACTGAAGCTTTCTTT.

The rearrangement joins TRBV27 to TRBJ2-5; 9 bases fit TRBD2. CDR1 is MNHEY and CDR2 is SMNVEV in the germline V gene (reference sequence). CDR3 length: 15 amino acids. V trimming: 0 bases; J trimming: 4 bases; junction bases outside the gene matches: 3. The CDR3 loop is CASSLSGLAGETQYF. As DNA, the CDR3 is TGTGCCAGCAGTTTATCGGGACTAGCCGGAGAGACCCAGTACTTC.

The chain joins TRBV3-1 (or the pseudogene TRBV3-2) to TRBJ2-1; 8 bases match TRBD2. CDR1 and CDR2 from the germline V gene are LGHDT and YNNKEL (reference sequence). This CDR3 has 15 amino acids. With 4 bases clipped from V and 6 bases from J, the junction kept 8 bases outside the gene matches. CDR3 in amino acids: CASSLEPGGPNEQFF. As DNA, the CDR3 is TGTGCCAGCAGCCTGGAACCGGGAGGGCCCAATGAGCAGTTCTTC.

V gene TRBV11-2 combines with J gene TRBJ1-6; 11 bases match TRBD1. From germline, CDR1 is SGHAT and CDR2 FQNNGV. The CDR3 consists of 14 residues. Unmatched junction bases numbered 5, after V lost 3 bases and J lost 13 bases. The CDR3 sequence: CASSFRDRGYPLHF. CDR3 coding DNA: TGTGCCAGCAGCTTCCGGGACAGGGGGTATCCCCTCCACTTT.

The table lists this clone with a few counts. The chain combines TRBV6-2 or TRBV6-3 with TRBJ1-6, with TRBD1 identical over 10 bases. The CDR3 length is 16 residues. The trim removed 2 bases at V and 10 bases at J, leaving 8 bases unmatched. Per the germline V gene, CDR1 is MNHEY and CDR2 is SVGEGT. The CDR3 is CASSYETGTGESPLHF. Written as DNA, the CDR3 is TGTGCCAGCAGTTACGAAACCGGGACAGGGGAATCACCCCTCCACTTT.

The rearrangement uses TRBV19 and TRBJ2-6; tentatively, D is TRBD2 (6 bases). This CDR3 has 18 amino acids. Trimming stripped 7 bases from V and 4 bases from J, with 23 bases between. CDR1 and CDR2 from the germline V gene are LNHDA and SQIVND (reference sequence). CDR3 nucleotides: TGTGCCAGTACCCAAGGCGTAATCGGGGGAACCGGGGCCAACGTCCTGACTTTC. Translation gives CASTQGVIGGTGANVLTF.

This clone has a handful of counts. The chain employs TRBV7-7 and TRBJ2-3, with 9 nucleotides matching TRBD2. Germline V gene data show CDR1 as SSHAT and CDR2 as FNYEAQ (reference sequence). The CDR3 is 16 residues long. The ends lost 1 base at V and 1 base at J; junction bases unmatched: 3. This CDR3 reads CASSLGVAGGTDTQYF. CDR3 coding DNA: TGTGCCAGCAGCTTAGGGGTAGCGGGAGGCACAGATACGCAGTATTTT.

The rearrangement links TRBV4-1 to TRBJ2-7, with unresolved D. With 4 bases removed from V and 3 bases from J, the gap between germline ends came to 13 bases. Germline CDR1 and CDR2: MGHRA and YSYEKL. The CDR3 is 14 amino acids. Written as DNA, the CDR3 is TGCGCCAGCAGCCTATTGCCCAGGCTCTACGAGCAGTACTTC. Translated: CASSLLPRLYEQYF.

The chain couples TRBV5-1 to TRBJ2-7, with 9 bases matching TRBD1. The CDR3 is made up of 15 amino acids. V gave up 6 bases and J gave up 2 bases; unmatched junction bases: 9. The germline CDR1 and CDR2 sequences are SGHRS and YFSETQ. CDR3 in DNA: TGCGCCAGCACTCGACAGGGGACAGGGACCTACGAGCAGTACTTC. Its translation: CASTRQGTGTYEQYF.

The rearrangement uses TRBV7-6 and TRBJ1-1, with D maybe TRBD1 (6 bases). V was cut by 0 bases and J by 3 bases, with 17 bases left in between. The CDR3 loop spans 17 amino acids. Per the germline V gene, CDR1 is SGHVS and CDR2 is FNYEAQ. This CDR3 reads CASSLAAPGEWDTEAFF. In nucleotides, the CDR3 is TGTGCCAGCAGCTTAGCCGCCCCAGGGGAGTGGGACACTGAAGCTTTCTTT.

The J gene is TRBJ2-2, the V gene TRBV10-1, with 10 bases lining up with TRBD2. This CDR3 region has 14 residues. Germline trimming cut 8 bases from V and 6 bases from J; bases unmatched to any gene: 6. In germline, CDR1 is WNHNN, CDR2 SYGVQD (reference sequence). The CDR3 spells CASASGSTAGELFF. CDR3 sequence (DNA): TGCGCCAGCGCTAGCGGGAGCACGGCCGGGGAGCTGTTTTTT.